This T cell receptor (beta chain) was sequenced for a study of blood T cell repertoires in COVID-19. Study-level background: PBMCs, B-cell-depleted T cells, or T cells provided the cDNA or gDNA that made up the material.

Authors' data handling: Amplified reference gene primers provided the basis for estimating nucleated cell counts. Data came from immunoSEQ multiplex PCR; TCRdb stores just in-frame clones and leaves some out. That table gives V, J and clone size, and the DNA gave D and trimming. The data show some 120,000 clones, with 84% seen just once and 10% to 15% held by the top ten. The TCR was taken from a woman aged 60-75 years with acute or convalescent COVID-19. The sequencing input was peripheral blood.

CDR3 region: CAWSLGGLSPLHF. CDR3 bases: TGTGCCTGGAGTTTAGGCGGCCTTTCACCCCTCCACTTT. J is TRBJ1-6 and V is TRBV30; D uncertain. From germline, CDR1 is GTSNPN and CDR2 SVGIG (reference sequence). The CDR3 spans 13 residues. The ends were cut back, 2 bases at V and 9 bases at J, with 11 bases in the middle.